The next 27 T cell receptor beta chains were all read from a single sample in a study of shared clonotypes between healthy human individuals. The data were produced by immunoSEQ multiplex PCR, yet TCRdb's version contains in-frame clones alone and is incomplete. The sample contains fewer than 850,000 clones, approximately 75% of which appear only once. Sequenced material: memory CD4+ T cells sorted from blood. Subset denoted: CD45RA-negative fraction. These receptors came from a woman in her twenties or thirties in good health.

This clone was seen repeatedly, ten times or more. The chain employs TRBV30 and TRBJ2-5; D perhaps matches TRBD2 (5 bases). Germline values: CDR1 GTSNPN, CDR2 SVGIG (reference sequence). This CDR3 spans 12 amino acids. V gave up 4 bases and J gave up 5 bases, with 11 bases separating them. The DNA for the CDR3 is TGTGCCTGGAAGCGGAGATTGGAGACCCAGTACTTC. Translating it yields CAWKRRLETQYF.

A word on this clone: Other DNA sequences from this sample encode an identical CDR3 as well. The chain combines TRBV2 with TRBJ1-5; D is perhaps TRBD1 (6 bases). Germline V gives CDR1 SNHLY, CDR2 FYNNEI. Trimming cost V 7 bases and J 4 bases, with 11 bases left between them. This CDR3 has 13 amino acids. Here the CDR3 reads CASIRGPNQPQHF. The CDR3 DNA sequence: TGTGCCAGCATCAGGGGCCCGAATCAGCCCCAGCATTTT. Full variable domain (remainder filled in from reference TRBV2 and TRBJ1-5): EPEVTQTPSHQVTQMGQEVILRCVPISNHLYFYWYRQILGQKVEFLVSFYNNEISEKSEIFDDQFSVERPDGSNFTLKIRSTKLEDSAMYFCASIRGPNQPQHFGDGTRLSIL.

About this clone: Other DNA sequences in the same sample also yield this CDR3. The genes are TRBV7-9 and TRBJ1-2, with 7 bases identical to TRBD1. Trimming took 6 bases from V and 1 from J; bases not matched to a gene: 5. The CDR3 runs to 14 residues. CDR1 is SEHNR and CDR2 is FQNEAQ in the germline V gene (reference sequence). Here the CDR3 reads CASSSRQGNYGYTF. The CDR3 nucleotides read TGTGCCAGCAGTTCTAGACAGGGTAACTATGGCTACACCTTC.

The CDR3 bases are TGTGCCAGCAGCCAAGGGACAGCCGGGCCCGGGGAGCTGTTTTTT. It encodes CASSQGTAGPGELFF. The gene calls are TRBV7-9 and TRBJ2-2; 7 bases agree with TRBD1. Trimming at V came to 5 bases and at J to 6 bases, leaving 9 bases not matched to a gene. The germline V gene encodes CDR1 SEHNR and CDR2 FQNEAQ (reference sequence). The CDR3 is made up of 15 amino acids.

This clone was seen only a few times. The V gene is TRBV18, the J gene TRBJ2-1; a possible D gene is TRBD2 (6 bases). Trimming shortened V by 8 bases and J by 7 bases, and 9 bases separated the two germline ends. Germline-derived CDR1 and CDR2 are KGHSH and LQKENI. CDR3 length equals 11 residues. CDR3 in DNA: TGTGCCAGCGGCGGGGCAAATGAGCAGTTCTTC. Translated, it gives CASGGANEQFF.

In its sample, this clone was seen many times. The chain uses TRBV25-1 and TRBJ1-3; no clear D. Between the trimmed V and J ends, which lost 4 bases and 2 bases, there was a span of 21 bases. Germline V lookup: CDR1 MGHDK, CDR2 SYGVNS. CDR3 length: 18 amino acids. For the CDR3, the DNA is TGTGCCAGCAGTGTTTTAGGTTTTGAGGGAGGTGCTGGAAACACCATATATTTT. Protein sequence: CASSVLGFEGGAGNTIYF.

Only a few counts were recorded for this clone. V is TRBV18 and J is TRBJ1-1; D may be TRBD1 (5 bases). The CDR3 consists of 10 residues. Germline CDR1 and CDR2: KGHSH and LQKENI. Deletions cut 8 bases from V and 9 bases from J, with 10 bases between. In DNA form, the CDR3 reads TGTGCCAGCGGGGAGGGGAAAGCTTTCTTT. Translated: CASGEGKAFF.

This clone was detected only a few times. This chain uses TRBV6-1 with TRBJ2-7; TRBD2 aligns across 7 bases. V was pared by 4 bases and J by 2 bases, with 5 bases of the junction left unmatched. The germline CDR1 and CDR2 sequences are MNHNS and SASEGT. The CDR3 has 14 residues. CDR3 loop: CASSGQSGTYEQYF. The CDR3 coding sequence is TGTGCCAGCAGTGGACAAAGCGGGACCTACGAGCAGTACTTC.

This sequence joins TRBV6-5 and TRBJ1-1; D is perhaps TRBD1 (6 bases). Germline values: CDR1 MNHEY, CDR2 SVGAGI. This CDR3 comprises 13 residues. Trimming removed 2 bases at V and 6 bases at J, with 10 bases between. Here the CDR3 reads CASSYRTEAEAFF. The CDR3 bases are TGTGCCAGCAGTTACCGGACAGAGGCTGAAGCTTTCTTT.

V gene TRBV18 combines with J gene TRBJ2-7; tentatively, D is TRBD2 (6 bases). The CDR3 extends over 17 amino acids. The V gene lost 3 bases and the J gene lost 1 base, with 19 bases spanning the gap. CDR1 is KGHSH, CDR2 LQKENI, per germline. CDR3 amino acids: CASSPTASGTLSYEQYF. The CDR3 DNA follows: TGTGCCAGCTCACCCACTGCTTCCGGGACTCTTTCCTACGAGCAGTACTTC.

The rearrangement joins TRBV29-1 to TRBJ2-5; perhaps TRBD2 as D (5 bases). The CDR3 runs 13 residues. Germline V gives CDR1 SQVTM, CDR2 ANQGSEA. The V and J ends lost 0 bases and 7 bases respectively, with 12 bases between them. The DNA of the CDR3 is TGCAGCGTTGAAGATGGGGAGTGGGGGACCCAGTACTTC. Translating it yields CSVEDGEWGTQYF.

CDR3 nucleotide sequence: TGCAGCGTTGAAACTGGCAACTCCTACGAGCAGTACTTC. Translation: CSVETGNSYEQYF. The V gene is TRBV29-1, the J gene TRBJ2-7; D is uncertain. The germline V gene has CDR1 SQVTM and CDR2 ANQGSEA. CDR3 length: 13 amino acids. Trimming took off 2 bases at V and 0 bases at J, with 8 bases between the two ends.

The gene calls are TRBV19 and TRBJ2-1, with D maybe TRBD2 (5 bases). The V and J ends lost 6 bases and 12 bases respectively, with 18 bases between them. CDR1 and CDR2 (germline): LNHDA, SQIVND (reference sequence). This CDR3 has 13 amino acids. CDR3 sequence: CASRGAASSWQFF. Written as DNA, the CDR3 is TGTGCCAGTAGGGGAGCGGCCTCTTCGTGGCAGTTCTTC.

V and J are TRBV5-1 and TRBJ2-5, with 9 bases fitting TRBD1. J lost 5 bases, V lost 0 bases, and 5 bases had no gene match. This CDR3 has 15 amino acids. Germline CDR1 and CDR2: SGHRS and YFSETQ. CDR3 coding DNA: TGCGCCAGCAGCTTGGACAGGGGGCTGGTGGAGACCCAGTACTTC. This codes for CASSLDRGLVETQYF.

This clone was seen only a few times. The chain joins TRBV18 to TRBJ1-5, with 10 positions matching TRBD1. This CDR3 is 15 amino acids long. Trimming took 3 bases from V and 6 from J; bases not matched to a gene: 5. Germline V CDR1 and CDR2: KGHSH, LQKENI. The CDR3 nucleotides read TGTGCCAGCTCACCGACAGGGGGCGAGCGTCAGCCCCAGCATTTT. This gives the protein CASSPTGGERQPQHF.

This clone was counted only a few times. V usage is TRBV28 and J usage is TRBJ2-3; D may be TRBD2 (5 bases). From germline, CDR1 is MDHEN and CDR2 SYDVKM. V shed 4 bases and J shed 6 bases, with 14 bases lying between them. This CDR3 spans 14 amino acids. The CDR3 region is CASSSLLGSDTQYF. CDR3 DNA sequence: TGTGCCAGCAGTTCCCTACTAGGGTCGGATACGCAGTATTTT.

Notes on this clone: The same CDR3 is also encoded by other DNA sequences in this sample. The V gene is TRBV11-3, the J gene TRBJ2-1, with D hard to call. V was trimmed by 1 base and J by 6 bases, leaving 7 bases between them. The CDR3 runs to 13 residues. Looked up from germline, CDR1 is SGHNT and CDR2 is YENEEA. The CDR3 sequence is CASSLGGLNEQFF. The CDR3 DNA follows: TGTGCCAGCAGCTTAGGTGGGCTCAATGAGCAGTTCTTC.

The chain recombines TRBV30 with TRBJ1-1; no reliable D call. V shed 2 bases and J shed 8 bases, with 15 bases lying between them. Germline lookup yields CDR1 GTSNPN and CDR2 SVGIG (reference sequence). CDR3 size: 13 residues. CDR3 in amino acids: CAWSSREGFEAFF. The CDR3 DNA reads TGTGCCTGGAGTTCCCGGGAGGGCTTCGAAGCTTTCTTT. Using reference TRBV30 and TRBJ1-1 for the parts outside the CDR3, the full variable domain is SQTIHQWPATLVQPVGSPLSLECTVEGTSNPNLYWYRQAAGRGLQLLFYSVGIGQISSEVPQNLSASRPQDRQFILSSKKLLLSDSGFYLCAWSSREGFEAFFGQGTRLTVV.

This chain uses TRBV27 with TRBJ2-1; TRBD2 agrees at 13 bases. The germline gives CDR1 MNHEY, CDR2 SMNVEV (reference sequence). The CDR3 has 15 residues. J gave up 9 bases and V 6 bases, and 8 bases lay outside the gene matches. CDR3 sequence (DNA): TGTGCCAGCAGAATACTAGCGGGAGGGCCACCTGAGCAGTTCTTC. As protein: CASRILAGGPPEQFF.

Judged by abundance, this clone is medium-sized. The chain employs TRBV5-1 and TRBJ1-1; the D is unclear. CDR3 length: 16 amino acids. CDR1 and CDR2 (germline): SGHRS, YFSETQ. V dropped 4 bases and J dropped 4 bases, with 20 bases sitting between them. The CDR3 nucleotides read TGCGCCAGCAGCGCCCTGCAACTCGGGGTGGGCACTGAAGCTTTCTTT. Protein sequence: CASSALQLGVGTEAFF.

About this clone itself: The same CDR3 is also encoded by other DNA sequences in this sample. V and J are TRBV6-1 and TRBJ2-7, with D perhaps TRBD1 (5 bases). The germline V gene encodes CDR1 MNHNS and CDR2 SASEGT. The CDR3 runs to 12 residues. V gave up 3 bases and J gave up 5 bases, with 8 bases separating them. In nucleotides, the CDR3 is TGTGCCAGCAGTGACAGGGTCCACGAGCAGTACTTC. This encodes CASSDRVHEQYF.

The chain employs TRBV30 and TRBJ1-6; D is perhaps TRBD1 (6 bases). Trimming pared 8 bases from V and 5 bases from J, leaving 19 bases between. The CDR3 loop spans 15 amino acids. CDR1 is GTSNPN, CDR2 SVGIG, per germline (reference sequence). CDR3 region: CAHSGGSRNNSPLHF. CDR3 DNA: TGTGCCCACAGCGGGGGCAGCCGCAATAATTCACCCCTCCACTTT.

The chain uses TRBV30 and TRBJ2-1, with D unclear. V was clipped by 3 bases and J by 4 bases, with 10 bases between them. The CDR3 is 13 amino acids. CDR1 and CDR2 from the germline V gene are GTSNPN and SVGIG (reference sequence). Written as DNA, the CDR3 is TGTGCCTGGAGACTCGGCCCTTACAATGAGCAGTTCTTC. It codes for CAWRLGPYNEQFF.

This clone was detected only a few times. V usage is TRBV27 and J usage is TRBJ1-1; D is unresolved. Germline lookup yields CDR1 MNHEY and CDR2 SMNVEV (reference sequence). The V end was cut by 6 bases, the J end by 4 bases, with 15 bases between. The CDR3 contains 14 residues. The CDR3 DNA sequence: TGTGCCAGCAGCCCAAATCACTTTAGCACTGAAGCTTTCTTT. Translated: CASSPNHFSTEAFF.

The chain is built from TRBV29-1 and TRBJ1-2, with 10 positions matching TRBD1. Germline V CDR1 and CDR2: SQVTM, ANQGSEA. The CDR3 has 13 residues. V shed 2 bases and J 8 bases; nucleotides not matched to a gene: 5. The CDR3 DNA reads as TGCAGCGTTGAAAGGACAGGGGGTAACGGCTACACCTTC. It translates to CSVERTGGNGYTF.

The CDR3 sequence: CASSATGTLSYEQYF. The CDR3, as DNA: TGTGCCAGCAGCGCAACCGGGACGCTCTCCTACGAGCAGTACTTC. The gene calls are TRBV9 and TRBJ2-7; possibly TRBD1 or TRBD2 for D (5 bases each). The CDR3 loop spans 15 amino acids. The germline CDR1 and CDR2 sequences are SGDLS and YYNGEE. Trimming took off 3 bases at V and 0 bases at J, with 13 bases between the two ends.

Only a few counts were recorded for this clone. This sequence joins TRBV27 and TRBJ2-7; D could derive from TRBD1 or TRBD2 (5 bases each). The ends were cut back, 8 bases at V and 2 bases at J, with 16 bases in the middle. Germline lookup yields CDR1 MNHEY and CDR2 SMNVEV (reference sequence). The CDR3 loop spans 14 amino acids. The CDR3 sequence: CASADGTGAYEQYF. The DNA of the CDR3 is TGTGCCAGCGCCGACGGGACCGGAGCCTACGAGCAGTACTTC.